This section outlines one TCR beta chain sequence together with its context. An end of the junction does not agree with germline; a read error may underlie this. The data were obtained in a study of shared T cell receptors in the human thymus. Repertoires were generated with immunoSEQ multiplex PCR, while TCRdb's copy carries only in-frame clones and drops some. The data contain 500,000 to 550,000 clones, more than 75% of them singletons. The CDR3 is 14 residues long. Germline values: CDR1 SQVTM, CDR2 ANQGSEA. This sample also belongs to another study, concerning human thymus T cells. That work contributes: Donors were healthy Finnish infants having corrective surgery for congenital heart defects. The source of the thymus tissue was resections taken during corrective heart surgery. Usage of V and J genes appeared biased in thymic and blood repertoires. Among unrelated individuals, related research reported thymic repertoires that overlapped highly.

The chain combines TRBV29-1 with TRBJ1-1; tentative D call: TRBD1 (6 bases). The specimen was thymocytes. The TCR comes from a boy less than two years old with a congenital heart defect. Written as DNA, the CDR3 is TGCAGCGTTGAAGCCCTCTCAGAAACAGGGATGCTTTCCTTT. It yields the protein CSVEALSETGMLSF.